These T cell receptor beta chains were read from a single sample in a study of breast tumors, draining lymph nodes, adjacent tissues. TCRdb re-called the multiplex PCR reads with MiXCR, one entry per CDR3 protein. The table lists 55,000 to 75,000 distinct CDR3 sequences, around two fifths of them singletons, with 8.4% in the top ten. Sequenced: breast tumor tissue. The receptor set was obtained from a female donor with breast cancer. Some clones in this sample may be carry-over from other donors' samples. The CDR3 runs from the conserved cysteine through the conserved F or W. Each record gives: clone size, CDR3 length, J gene, V gene, D gene, CDR3 protein, CDR3 DNA. A D gene is named only where the DNA matches it firmly. Size is omitted from some rows. Given values are once, few, many or a class for expanded clones.

. | 12 | TRBJ2-3 | TRBV13 | . | CASSGGTDTQYF | TGTGCCAGCAGCGGGGGGACAGATACGCAGTATTTT
many | 18 | TRBJ2-3 | TRBV20-1 | TRBD2 | CSATSPGLAGGSTDTQYF | TGCAGTGCAACCTCTCCGGGACTAGCGGGGGGTAGCACAGATACGCAGTATTTT
. | 13 | TRBJ2-3 | TRBV5-1 | . | CASSLAKTDTQYF | TGCGCCAGCAGCTTGGCCAAGACAGATACGCAATATTTT
medium-sized | 15 | TRBJ1-2 | TRBV14 | . | CASSQVDFMGYGYTF | TGTGCCAGCAGCCAAGTGGACTTCATGGGCTATGGCTACACCTTC
many | 14 | TRBJ2-3 | TRBV10-3 | . | CAISESRSTDTQYF | TGTGCCATCAGTGAGTCGAGGAGCACAGATACGCAGTATTTT
. | 13 | TRBJ2-7 | TRBV7-2 | . | CASSRGSSYEQYF | TGTGCCAGCAGCAGGGGGAGCTCCTACGAGCAGTACTTC
few | 12 | TRBJ1-2 | TRBV5-1 | TRBD1 | CASTGTGGGYTF | TGCGCCAGTACCGGGACAGGGGGCGGCTACACCTTC
once | 12 | TRBJ2-3 | TRBV20-1 | . | CSARSPRGTQYF | TGCAGTGCCCGGTCCCCGAGGGGTACGCAGTATTTT
many | 12 | TRBJ1-2 | TRBV29-1 | . | CSAAQTLSGYTF | TGCAGCGCAGCACAGACCCTCTCTGGCTACACCTTC
medium-sized | 15 | TRBJ2-2 | TRBV7-9 | . | CAISGGETYTGELFF | TGTGCCATCTCCGGAGGGGAGACCTACACCGGGGAGCTGTTTTTT
many | 12 | TRBJ1-4 | TRBV20-1 | . | CSAAGRGEKLFF | TGCAGTGCAGCGGGTCGAGGCGAAAAACTGTTTTTT
. | 15 | TRBJ1-5 | TRBV4-1 | TRBD1 | CASSQDQGGLETQHF | TGCGCCAGCAGCCAAGATCAAGGGGGCTTGGAGACCCAGCATTTT
many | 15 | TRBJ2-3 | TRBV7-3 | TRBD1 | CASSLTGASTDTQYF | TGTGCCAGCAGCTTGACAGGGGCTAGCACAGATACGCAGTATTTT
many | 14 | TRBJ1-2 | TRBV9 | TRBD1 | CASSVEAGGYGYTF | TGTGCCAGCAGCGTAGAGGCAGGGGGATATGGCTACACCTTC